This record covers a single T cell receptor beta chain. Its cognate antigen is unknown. This specimen comes from a study of vaccination and CD4 T cells after COVID-19. Looking at the study overall: Overlapping SARS-CoV-2, HCoV-NL63, HCoV-OC43 and HCoV-229E spike peptides were used to stimulate cells.

Cultured CD4+ T cells had their DNA profiled by the Oncomine TCR Beta short-read assay. TCRdb re-called the PCR reads through MiXCR, storing one row per CDR3 protein. This sample has roughly 9,500 distinct CDR3 sequences, with roughly three fifths found just once. CDR3 length: 13 residues. V trimming: 5 bases; J trimming: 6 bases; junction bases outside the gene matches: 7. Germline V CDR1 and CDR2: SGHVS, FQNEAQ. As for treatment: roughly 11-day PBMC culture with coronavirus spike peptide pools or control peptides (ViraFEST assay). This chain connects TRBV7-8 to TRBJ2-7, with 7 nucleotides matching TRBD2. This clonotype originated in a human donor who had recovered from COVID-19. Sequencing used CD4+ T cells from blood, cultured in vitro. CDR3 protein: CASSRTRLVEQYF. The CDR3, as DNA: TGTGCCAGCAGCAGGACTAGATTGGTCGAGCAGTACTTC.